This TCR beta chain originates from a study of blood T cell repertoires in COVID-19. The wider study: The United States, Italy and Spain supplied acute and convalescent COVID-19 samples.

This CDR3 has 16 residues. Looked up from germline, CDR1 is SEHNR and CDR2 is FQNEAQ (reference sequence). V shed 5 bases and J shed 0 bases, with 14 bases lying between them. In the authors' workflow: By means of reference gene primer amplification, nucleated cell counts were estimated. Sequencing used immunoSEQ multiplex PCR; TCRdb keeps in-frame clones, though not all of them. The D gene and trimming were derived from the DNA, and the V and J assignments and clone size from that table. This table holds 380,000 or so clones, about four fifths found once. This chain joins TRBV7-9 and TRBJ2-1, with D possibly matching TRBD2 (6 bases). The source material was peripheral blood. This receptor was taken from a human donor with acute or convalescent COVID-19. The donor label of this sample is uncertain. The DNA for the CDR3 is TGTGCCAGCAGCCCCGAAACGGGGGACTCCTACAATGAGCAGTTCTTC. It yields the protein CASSPETGDSYNEQFF.